This T cell receptor (beta chain) was obtained from a study of shared clonotypes between healthy human individuals. Findings of the study overall: The sharing of roughly 5% of naive CD4 clonotypes was seen across a handful of donors.

Comments on this clone: Its specificity is unknown.

Once extracted for a subset, genomic DNA was divided evenly among several immunoSEQ plates. Original methodology: Filtering differed for immunoSEQ, which gave only junction sequences without quality scores. The method was immunoSEQ multiplex PCR; TCRdb's version includes in-frame clones alone and lacks a portion of them. V, J and clone size are taken as reported in that table, and D and trimming were inferred from the DNA itself. This sample has 950,000 to 1,300,000 clones, with around four fifths found just once. V shed 2 bases, J shed 8 bases, and the junction held 14 bases outside the gene matches. The CDR3 is 17 amino acids. Germline CDR1 reads SEHNR; CDR2 reads FQNEAQ (reference sequence).

Material: memory CD4+ T cells sorted from blood. Subset noted: CD45RA-negative fraction. This chain joins TRBV7-9 and TRBJ1-4; 7 nucleotides align to TRBD1. This sequence was found in a man aged 18 to 29 in good health. The CDR3 sequence: CASSLTSNRGRGEKLFF. CDR3 DNA: TGTGCCAGCAGCTTAACCAGCAACAGGGGCCGAGGAGAAAAACTGTTTTTT.